These 5 T cell receptor beta chains were all obtained from the same sample, sequenced in a study of blood T cell repertoires in COVID-19. TCRdb's table, derived via immunoSEQ multiplex PCR, lists solely in-frame clones and lacks some. The sample lists tens of thousands of clones, around 80% occurring once. Sequences were obtained from peripheral blood. The receptor source for this set is a human donor in a cohort sampled during active COVID-19.

This chain uses TRBV7-2 with TRBJ1-2; 7 positions agree with TRBD1. Germline V CDR1 and CDR2: SGHTA, FQGNSA. The V gene end was trimmed by 4 bases and the J gene end by 11 bases; junction bases not matched to a gene: 13. This CDR3 is 14 amino acids long. CDR3 in amino acids: CASSSGTDKMVYTF. CDR3 bases: TGTGCCAGCAGCTCCGGGACAGACAAAATGGTATACACCTTC.

This sequence joins TRBV14 and TRBJ2-2, with a tentative D call TRBD2 (5 bases). This CDR3 spans 14 amino acids. Trimming shortened V by 4 bases and J by 6 bases, and 12 bases separated the two germline ends. Germline CDR1 is SGHDN and CDR2 is FVKESK. Here the CDR3 DNA reads TGTGCCAGCAGCCTAAGCAGGAGGTCCGGGGAGCTGTTTTTT. Its protein product is CASSLSRRSGELFF.

V is TRBV14 and J is TRBJ2-3; TRBD2 might be the D (7 bases). The CDR3 runs to 13 residues. The V gene lost 6 bases and the J gene lost 3 bases, with 10 bases spanning the gap. Germline assignment: CDR1 SGHDN and CDR2 FVKESK. The CDR3 DNA sequence: TGTGCCAGCAGACAGGGAGGGACAGATACGCAGTATTTT. It codes for CASRQGGTDTQYF.

CDR3 bases: TGTGCCAGCAGCTTGGAACGGGGAACTGAAGCTTTCTTT. This translates into CASSLERGTEAFF. The V call is TRBV5-8, the J call TRBJ1-1; no clear D gene. In germline, CDR1 is SGHTS, CDR2 YDEGEE. The CDR3 length is 13 residues. V was cut by 0 bases and J by 5 bases, with 8 bases left in between.

This clone came up once. The chain is built from TRBV10-2 and TRBJ2-1, with 7 bases aligning to TRBD1. CDR1 and CDR2 (germline): WSHSY, SAAADI. This CDR3 comprises 17 residues. J gave up 3 bases and V 0 bases, and 8 bases lay outside the gene matches. This chain's CDR3 is CASSESTGLGGYNEQFF. DNA for the CDR3: TGCGCCAGCAGTGAGTCGACAGGGCTAGGGGGCTACAATGAGCAGTTCTTC.